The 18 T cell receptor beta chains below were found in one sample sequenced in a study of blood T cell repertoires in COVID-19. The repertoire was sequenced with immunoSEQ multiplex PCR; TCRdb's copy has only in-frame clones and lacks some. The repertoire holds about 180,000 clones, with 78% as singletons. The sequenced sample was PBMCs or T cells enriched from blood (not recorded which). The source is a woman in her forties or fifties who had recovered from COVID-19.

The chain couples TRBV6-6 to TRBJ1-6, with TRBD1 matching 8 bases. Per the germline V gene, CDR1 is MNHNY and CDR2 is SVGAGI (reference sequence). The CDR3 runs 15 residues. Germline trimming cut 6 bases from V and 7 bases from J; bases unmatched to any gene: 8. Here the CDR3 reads CASSQTGGGNSPLHF. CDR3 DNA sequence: TGTGCCAGCAGCCAAACAGGGGGTGGCAATTCACCCCTCCACTTT.

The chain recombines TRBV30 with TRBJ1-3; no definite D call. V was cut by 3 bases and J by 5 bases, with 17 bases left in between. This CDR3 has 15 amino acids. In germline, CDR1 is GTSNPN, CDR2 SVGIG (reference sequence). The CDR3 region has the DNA TGTGCCTGGAGCCCAACGGGAGACAAGAGAAACACCATATATTTT. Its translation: CAWSPTGDKRNTIYF.

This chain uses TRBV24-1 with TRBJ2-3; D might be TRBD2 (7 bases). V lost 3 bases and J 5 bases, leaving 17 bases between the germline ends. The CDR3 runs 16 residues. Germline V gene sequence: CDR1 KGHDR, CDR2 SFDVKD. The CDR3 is CATSDPGSGTQDTQYF. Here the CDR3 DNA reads TGTGCCACCAGTGATCCGGGGAGCGGGACACAAGATACGCAGTATTTT.

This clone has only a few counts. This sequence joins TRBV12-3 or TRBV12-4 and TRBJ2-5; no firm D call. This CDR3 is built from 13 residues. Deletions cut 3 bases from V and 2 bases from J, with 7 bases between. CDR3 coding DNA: TGTGCCAGCAGTTTTGGGCTTCAAGAGACCCAGTACTTC. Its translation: CASSFGLQETQYF.

CDR3 sequence: CSAFARGVEKLFF. CDR3 in DNA: TGCAGCGCCTTTGCCCGGGGAGTTGAAAAACTGTTTTTT. This rearrangement joins TRBV29-1 to TRBJ1-4; D is undetermined. CDR1 and CDR2 (germline): SQVTM, ANQGSEA. The ends were cut back, 7 bases at V and 7 bases at J, with 16 bases in the middle. This CDR3 comprises 13 residues.

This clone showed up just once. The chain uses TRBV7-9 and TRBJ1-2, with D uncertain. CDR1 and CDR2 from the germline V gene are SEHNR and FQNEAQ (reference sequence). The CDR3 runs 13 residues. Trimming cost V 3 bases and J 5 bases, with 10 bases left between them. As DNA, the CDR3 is TGTGCCAGCAGCTTCCCGTCGGGGTATGGCTACACCTTC. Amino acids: CASSFPSGYGYTF.

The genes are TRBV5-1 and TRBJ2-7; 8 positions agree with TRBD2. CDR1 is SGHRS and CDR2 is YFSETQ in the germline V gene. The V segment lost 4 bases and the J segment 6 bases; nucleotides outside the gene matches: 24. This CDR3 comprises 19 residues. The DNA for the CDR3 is TGCGCCAGCAGCAGTTCCCAGGGACTAGTTTCCGTCCCCTCGGGCGAGCAGTACTTC. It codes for CASSSSQGLVSVPSGEQYF.

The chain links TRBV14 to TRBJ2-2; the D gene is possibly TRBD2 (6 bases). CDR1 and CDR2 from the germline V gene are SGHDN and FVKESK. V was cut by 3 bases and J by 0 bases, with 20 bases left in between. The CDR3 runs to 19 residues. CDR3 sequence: CASSHPLVLAEANTGELFF. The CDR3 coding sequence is TGTGCCAGCAGCCACCCCCTAGTTTTAGCGGAGGCGAACACCGGGGAGCTGTTTTTT.

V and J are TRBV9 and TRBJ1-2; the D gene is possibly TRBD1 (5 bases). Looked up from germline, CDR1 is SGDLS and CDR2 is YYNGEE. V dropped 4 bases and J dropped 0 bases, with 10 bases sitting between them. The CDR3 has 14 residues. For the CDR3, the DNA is TGTGCCAGCAGCATTACAGGAACTAACTATGGCTACACCTTC. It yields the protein CASSITGTNYGYTF.

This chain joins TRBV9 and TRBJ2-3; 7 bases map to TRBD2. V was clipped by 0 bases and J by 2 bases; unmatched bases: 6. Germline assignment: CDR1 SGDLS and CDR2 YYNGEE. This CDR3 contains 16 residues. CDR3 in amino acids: CASSVAGGRATDTQYF. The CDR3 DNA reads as TGTGCCAGCAGCGTAGCTGGTGGGAGGGCCACAGATACGCAGTATTTT.

The CDR3 reads CASSQAPKPQETQYF. CDR3 coding DNA: TGCGCCAGCAGCCAAGCCCCCAAACCTCAGGAGACCCAGTACTTC. This chain connects TRBV4-3 to TRBJ2-5; no reliable D call. The CDR3 contains 15 residues. The germline CDR1 and CDR2 sequences are LGHNA and YSLEER. V was pared by 1 base and J by 5 bases, with 14 bases between.

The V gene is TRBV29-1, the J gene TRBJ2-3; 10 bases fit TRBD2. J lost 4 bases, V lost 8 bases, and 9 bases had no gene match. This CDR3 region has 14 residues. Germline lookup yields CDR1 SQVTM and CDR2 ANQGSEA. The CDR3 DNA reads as TGCAGCAGCGGGGCTAGCGGGAGTGCAGATACGCAGTATTTT. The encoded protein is CSSGASGSADTQYF.

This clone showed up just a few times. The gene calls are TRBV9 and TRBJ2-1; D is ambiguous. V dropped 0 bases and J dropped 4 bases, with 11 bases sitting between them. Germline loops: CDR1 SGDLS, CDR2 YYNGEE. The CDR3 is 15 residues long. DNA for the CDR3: TGTGCCAGCAGCGTAGCCCCCACGGTATACAATGAGCAGTTCTTC. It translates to CASSVAPTVYNEQFF. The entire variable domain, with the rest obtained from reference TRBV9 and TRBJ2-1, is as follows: DSGVTQTPKHLITATGQRVTLRCSPRSGDLSVYWYQQSLDQGLQFLIQYYNGEERAKGNILERFSAQQFPDLHSELNLSSLELGDSALYFCASSVAPTVYNEQFFGPGTRLTVL.

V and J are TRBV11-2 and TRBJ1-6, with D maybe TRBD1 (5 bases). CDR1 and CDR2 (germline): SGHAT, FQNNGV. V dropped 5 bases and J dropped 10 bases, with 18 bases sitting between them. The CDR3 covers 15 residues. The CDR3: CASSPVGGGKSPLHF. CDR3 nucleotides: TGTGCCAGCAGCCCCGTCGGGGGGGGGAAATCACCCCTCCACTTT. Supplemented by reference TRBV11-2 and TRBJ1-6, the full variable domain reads EAGVAQSPRYKIIEKRQSVAFWCNPISGHATLYWYQQILGQGPKLLIQFQNNGVVDDSQLPKDRFSAERLKGVDSTLKIQPAKLEDSAVYLCASSPVGGGKSPLHFGNGTRLTVT.

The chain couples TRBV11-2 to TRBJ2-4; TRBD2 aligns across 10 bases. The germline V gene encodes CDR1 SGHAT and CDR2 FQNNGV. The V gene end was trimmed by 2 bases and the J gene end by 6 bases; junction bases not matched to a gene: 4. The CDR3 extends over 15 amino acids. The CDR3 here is CASSLLAGDLNIQYF. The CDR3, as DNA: TGTGCCAGCAGCTTACTAGCGGGAGATCTAAACATTCAGTACTTC.

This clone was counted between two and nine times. The CDR3 here is CASGTGVEDTQYF. The CDR3 DNA reads TGCGCCAGCGGGACAGGGGTGGAAGATACGCAGTATTTT. The chain employs TRBV5-1 and TRBJ2-3, with TRBD1 matching over 10 bases. CDR3 length: 13 residues. CDR1 SGHRS and CDR2 YFSETQ come from the germline V gene. V gave up 7 bases and J gave up 5 bases; unmatched junction bases: 4. The full variable domain, rest sourced from reference TRBV5-1 and TRBJ2-3, is KAGVTQTPRYLIKTRGQQVTLSCSPISGHRSVSWYQQTPGQGLQFLFEYFSETQRNKGNFPGRFSGRQFSNSRSEMNVSTLELGDSALYLCASGTGVEDTQYFGPGTRLTVL.

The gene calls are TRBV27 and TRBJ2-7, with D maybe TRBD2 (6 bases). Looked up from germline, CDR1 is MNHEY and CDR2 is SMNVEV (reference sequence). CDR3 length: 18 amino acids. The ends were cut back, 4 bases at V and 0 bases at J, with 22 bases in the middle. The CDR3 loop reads CASSSPQFGGTSSYEQYF. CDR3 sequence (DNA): TGTGCCAGCAGTTCCCCCCAATTTGGGGGGACGAGCTCCTACGAGCAGTACTTC.

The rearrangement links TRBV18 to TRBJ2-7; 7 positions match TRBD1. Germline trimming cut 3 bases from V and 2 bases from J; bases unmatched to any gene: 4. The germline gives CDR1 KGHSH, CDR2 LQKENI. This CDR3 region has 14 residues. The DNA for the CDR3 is TGTGCCAGCTCACCCGGGACAGACCCCTACGAGCAGTACTTC. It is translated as CASSPGTDPYEQYF.